Shown below are 25 T cell receptor beta chains from a single sample sequenced in a study of T cells in localized non-small cell lung cancer. Profiling relied on immunoSEQ multiplex PCR, and the TCRdb table lists in-frame clones only, not all of them. The sample includes tens of thousands of clones, about 83% of them seen just once. Sample: PBMCs, taken before any cancer treatment. All receptors come from a woman aged 40-70 years with stage II squamous cell lung carcinoma.

The chain joins TRBV11-3 to TRBJ2-1, with D possibly matching TRBD2 (6 bases). The V gene's germline CDR1 is SGHNT and CDR2 YENEEA. Deletions cut 5 bases from V and 4 bases from J, with 15 bases between. The CDR3 is 15 amino acids. The CDR3 region is CASSKAASAYNEQFF. The CDR3, as DNA: TGTGCCAGCAGCAAGGCAGCTAGCGCTTACAATGAGCAGTTCTTC.

The gene calls are TRBV11-2 and TRBJ2-3, with 10 bases aligning to TRBD2. Per germline, CDR1 SGHAT and CDR2 FQNNGV. With V trimmed by 1 base and J by 7 bases, 8 bases remained unmatched. The CDR3 extends over 16 amino acids. The DNA of the CDR3 is TGTGCCAGCAGCTTAGCGCCTAGCGGGAGTCTGAATACGCAGTATTTT. Translated, it gives CASSLAPSGSLNTQYF.

The chain combines TRBV5-1 with TRBJ2-7; no definite D call. The CDR3 consists of 15 residues. CDR1 is SGHRS and CDR2 is YFSETQ in the germline V gene. Trimming cost V 3 bases and J 3 bases, with 16 bases left between them. CDR3 in amino acids: CASSWRSETFYEQYF. The CDR3 region has the DNA TGCGCCAGCAGCTGGCGATCGGAGACTTTCTACGAGCAGTACTTC. Full variable domain (outside the CDR3, taken from reference TRBV5-1 and TRBJ2-7): KAGVTQTPRYLIKTRGQQVTLSCSPISGHRSVSWYQQTPGQGLQFLFEYFSETQRNKGNFPGRFSGRQFSNSRSEMNVSTLELGDSALYLCASSWRSETFYEQYFGPGTRLTVT.

This clone was observed a single time. V and J are TRBV4-3 and TRBJ2-7, with 11 bases identical to TRBD1. The V gene end was trimmed by 0 bases and the J gene end by 5 bases; junction bases not matched to a gene: 3. The CDR3 is 15 residues long. CDR1 and CDR2 from the germline V gene are LGHNA and YSLEER. The CDR3 is CASSQDRTGGNEQYF. CDR3 in DNA: TGCGCCAGCAGCCAAGACCGGACAGGGGGCAACGAGCAGTACTTC.

The rearrangement links TRBV10-3 to TRBJ2-2, with 8 nucleotides matching TRBD1. Looked up from germline, CDR1 is ENHRY and CDR2 is SYGVKD. The CDR3 contains 15 residues. Trimming cost V 6 bases and J 5 bases; bases outside gene matches: 8. The CDR3 protein is CAISSGQGGTGELFF. The CDR3 DNA is TGTGCCATCAGCTCCGGACAGGGTGGGACCGGGGAGCTGTTTTTT.

The chain joins TRBV2 to TRBJ1-1, with D perhaps TRBD1 (6 bases). Per germline, CDR1 SNHLY and CDR2 FYNNEI. Between the trimmed V and J ends, which lost 6 bases and 5 bases, there was a span of 13 bases. CDR3 length: 13 amino acids. The CDR3 region has the DNA TGTGCCAGCAGACTGCAGGGGCCGACTGAAGCTTTCTTT. It translates to CASRLQGPTEAFF.

V and J are TRBV19 and TRBJ1-5; 8 bases agree with TRBD1. CDR1 and CDR2 (germline): LNHDA, SQIVND (reference sequence). The CDR3 has 15 amino acids. The junction had 10 bases not matched to a gene; V was cut back by 5 bases and J by 7 bases. CDR3 sequence: CASSSTGGGLQPQHF. The CDR3 DNA is TGTGCCAGTAGTTCCACAGGGGGAGGCCTCCAGCCCCAGCATTTT. The entire variable domain, with the rest obtained from reference TRBV19 and TRBJ1-5, is as follows: DGGITQSPKYLFRKEGQNVTLSCEQNLNHDAMYWYRQDPGQGLRLIYYSQIVNDFQKGDIAEGYSVSREKKESFPLTVTSAQKNPTAFYLCASSSTGGGLQPQHFGDGTRLSIL.

This clone was seen a few times. This chain links TRBV6-5 with TRBJ2-6, with 8 bases lining up with TRBD1. The V and J ends lost 4 bases and 3 bases, in that order; junction bases with no gene match: 5. Per germline, CDR1 MNHEY and CDR2 SVGAGI. This CDR3 is built from 16 residues. The DNA of the CDR3 is TGTGCCAGCAGTTGGGCGACAGGGGATGGGGCCAACGTCCTGACTTTC. Translating gives CASSWATGDGANVLTF.

The chain combines TRBV19 with TRBJ2-5; 8 nucleotides agree with TRBD2. After removal of 7 bases from V and 1 base from J, the junction contained 8 bases not matched to a gene. The CDR3 loop spans 15 amino acids. Germline-derived CDR1 and CDR2 are LNHDA and SQIVND (reference sequence). CDR3 coding DNA: TGTGCCAGTACCCCGAGCGGGGGTGTCCAAGAGACCCAGTACTTC. This encodes CASTPSGGVQETQYF.

J is TRBJ2-6 and V is TRBV5-4, with unresolved D. The V gene's germline CDR1 is SGHNT and CDR2 YYREEE (reference sequence). The CDR3 extends over 15 amino acids. Trimming shortened V by 0 bases and J by 0 bases, and 4 bases separated the two germline ends. In DNA, the CDR3 is TGTGCCAGCAGCTTGGCCAGCTCTGGGGCCAACGTCCTGACTTTC. Its protein is CASSLASSGANVLTF.

Points on this clone: In the same sample, other DNA sequences code for this CDR3. J is TRBJ2-7 and V is TRBV28; D is possibly TRBD2 (5 bases). Trimming left V 7 bases short and J 4 bases short, with 8 bases between. From germline, CDR1 is MDHEN and CDR2 SYDVKM. The CDR3 is made up of 11 amino acids. In DNA, the CDR3 is TGTGCCAGCACAGGAGGATACGAGCAGTACTTC. Its protein product is CASTGGYEQYF.

J is TRBJ2-1 and V is TRBV6-4; D remains ambiguous. This CDR3 is built from 13 residues. Germline lookup yields CDR1 MRHNA and CDR2 SNTAGT. Trimming left V 2 bases short and J 5 bases short, with 7 bases between. The CDR3 sequence: CASSDDVDNEQFF. The CDR3 nucleotides read TGTGCCAGCAGTGACGATGTAGACAATGAGCAGTTCTTC.

This clone has only one observation. V usage is TRBV7-2 and J usage is TRBJ2-7; no clear D. Germline V CDR1 and CDR2: SGHTA, FQGNSA. There are 14 residues in the CDR3. With 0 bases removed from V and 5 bases from J, the gap between germline ends came to 11 bases. CDR3 coding DNA: TGTGCCAGCAGCTTAGCGCACAGTTCCCACGAGCAGTACTTC. Amino acids: CASSLAHSSHEQYF.

In its sample, this clone ranks as medium-sized. V gene TRBV9 combines with J gene TRBJ1-2, with D tentatively TRBD1 (5 bases). The CDR3 covers 14 residues. Deletions cut 0 bases from V and 4 bases from J, with 10 bases between. Germline V lookup: CDR1 SGDLS, CDR2 YYNGEE. The CDR3 is CASSVGGDLYGYTF. CDR3 nucleotides: TGTGCCAGCAGCGTAGGAGGGGACCTCTATGGCTACACCTTC.

The chain employs TRBV7-2 and TRBJ2-5; 7 nucleotides align to TRBD2. This CDR3 is built from 15 residues. V lost 6 bases, J lost 5 bases, and 12 bases stayed unmatched. Germline assignment: CDR1 SGHTA and CDR2 FQGNSA. The CDR3 coding sequence is TGTGCCAGCAGTCTGATGGCGGGAGTTGTTGAGACCCAGTACTTC. This encodes CASSLMAGVVETQYF. Full variable domain (missing parts from reference TRBV7-2 and TRBJ2-5): GAGVSQSPSNKVTEKGKDVELRCDPISGHTALYWYRQSLGQGLEFLIYFQGNSAPDKSGLPSDRFSAERTGGSVSTLTIQRTQQEDSAVYLCASSLMAGVVETQYFGPGTRLLVL.

This clone was detected only a few times. This chain joins TRBV5-1 and TRBJ2-7; tentatively, D is TRBD2 (6 bases). Trimming took off 7 bases at V and 2 bases at J, with 19 bases between the two ends. Germline CDR1 is SGHRS and CDR2 is YFSETQ. This CDR3 spans 15 amino acids. In DNA form, the CDR3 reads TGCGCCAGCTTCATTGATCCTAGCGCAACCTACGAGCAGTACTTC. As protein: CASFIDPSATYEQYF.

The rearrangement uses TRBV10-2 and TRBJ2-7, with 8 bases fitting TRBD2. The CDR3 covers 14 residues. Germline loops: CDR1 WSHSY, CDR2 SAAADI. V shed 7 bases and J 2 bases; nucleotides not matched to a gene: 7. The CDR3 loop is CASTIPGLAYEQYF. CDR3 bases: TGCGCCAGCACTATACCGGGACTAGCCTACGAGCAGTACTTC.

V is TRBV10-3 and J is TRBJ2-5, with a weak D call TRBD1 (5 bases). This CDR3 comprises 15 residues. Germline CDR1 and CDR2: ENHRY and SYGVKD. V was trimmed by 4 bases and J by 1 base, leaving 13 bases between them. CDR3 nucleotides: TGTGCCATCAGTGCCGTAGGGGCAGGCCAAGAGACCCAGTACTTC. Translation gives CAISAVGAGQETQYF.

The chain uses TRBV19 and TRBJ2-1, with a possible D match to TRBD2 (6 bases). V was clipped by 3 bases and J by 4 bases, with 16 bases between them. CDR1 is LNHDA and CDR2 is SQIVND in the germline V gene (reference sequence). The CDR3 contains 16 residues. CDR3 in amino acids: CASSIYASVRYNEQFF. The CDR3 bases are TGTGCCAGTAGTATTTATGCTAGCGTGAGATACAATGAGCAGTTCTTC.

This clone was recorded once. The chain carries TRBV11-2 and TRBJ2-1; 12 nucleotides align to TRBD2. Germline V gives CDR1 SGHAT, CDR2 FQNNGV. This CDR3 has 15 residues. Unmatched junction bases numbered 6, after V lost 5 bases and J lost 7 bases. The CDR3 DNA reads as TGTGCCAGCAGCAGACCTAGCGGGAGGGCGAATGAGCAGTTCTTC. The encoded protein is CASSRPSGRANEQFF.

The chain uses TRBV5-4 and TRBJ1-3; D may be TRBD1 (6 bases). V was trimmed by 3 bases and J by 0 bases, leaving 10 bases between them. Looked up from germline, CDR1 is SGHNT and CDR2 is YYREEE (reference sequence). There are 15 residues in the CDR3. The CDR3 region is CASSSLGGSGNTIYF. The CDR3 bases are TGTGCCAGCAGCTCCTTAGGGGGCTCTGGAAACACCATATATTTT.

The chain combines TRBV27 with TRBJ1-1; TRBD1 agrees at 7 bases. Looked up from germline, CDR1 is MNHEY and CDR2 is SMNVEV (reference sequence). The CDR3 consists of 17 residues. V trimming: 5 bases; J trimming: 3 bases; junction bases outside the gene matches: 15. CDR3 bases: TGTGCCAGCAGTCCCATTGGCCACAGGGGAGTATACACTGAAGCTTTCTTT. Translated: CASSPIGHRGVYTEAFF.

The rearrangement links TRBV10-3 to TRBJ1-5; perhaps TRBD1 as D (5 bases). The germline V gene encodes CDR1 ENHRY and CDR2 SYGVKD. Deletions cut 2 bases from V and 1 base from J, with 9 bases between. This CDR3 has 15 amino acids. The CDR3 protein is CAISEGGTSNQPQHF. Written as DNA, the CDR3 is TGTGCCATCAGTGAGGGGGGTACGAGCAATCAGCCCCAGCATTTT.

This rearrangement joins TRBV7-2 to TRBJ1-1, with unresolved D. Trimming shortened V by 1 base and J by 1 base, and 10 bases separated the two germline ends. Germline V CDR1 and CDR2: SGHTA, FQGNSA. CDR3 length: 15 residues. CDR3 nucleotide sequence: TGTGCCAGCAGCTTAGGGATCTCAGAGAACACTGAAGCTTTCTTT. The encoded protein is CASSLGISENTEAFF.

The chain recombines TRBV4-3 with TRBJ1-2, with a weak D call TRBD1 (6 bases). Germline CDR1 reads LGHNA; CDR2 reads YSLEER. The CDR3 is 13 residues long. Trimming shortened V by 1 base and J by 5 bases, and 8 bases separated the two germline ends. DNA for the CDR3: TGCGCCAGCAGCCAAGGGCAGGGGTATGGCTACACCTTC. It specifies CASSQGQGYGYTF.